The clone carrying this T cell receptor beta chain was seen a single time. What it binds is unknown. The record originates from a study of vaccination effects on CD4 cells after COVID-19. In the study overall: Early samples were taken at day +14, late at days +241, +227, +161.

Germline-derived CDR1 and CDR2 are SGHAT and FQNNGV. The CDR3 consists of 16 residues. The germline V and J ends were trimmed by 1 base and 3 bases, with 13 bases remaining between them. Antigen-specific CD4+ T cells expanded by the ViraFEST assay with viral peptide pools were then sequenced. The culture ran for 10 days, and then CD4+ T cells were isolated. The person had a PCR-confirmed SARS-CoV-2 infection during March to December 2020. Subjects were given two BNT162b2 or mRNA-1273 vaccine doses. Some clones are missing from TCRdb's copy, which holds only in-frame ones; the method was immunoSEQ multiplex PCR. Seen here are 13,000 or so clones, roughly 66% observed once, and the top ten hold approximately 35%.

The V gene is TRBV11-2, the J gene TRBJ2-1; perhaps TRBD2 as D (6 bases). The source of this sequence is a human donor who had a prior SARS-CoV-2 infection. The source material was CD4+ T cells from PBMCs cultured with HCoV-NL63 spike peptides, sampled after COVID-19 vaccination. CDR3 in amino acids: CASSLAFGGYYNEQFF. CDR3 nucleotides: TGTGCCAGCAGCTTAGCCTTCGGGGGATACTACAATGAGCAGTTCTTC.